The source of this T cell receptor (beta chain) is a study of T cell responses to AZD1222 COVID-19 vaccine. The wider study: Pooling covered second doses at about 4 or about 12 weeks. Findings and limits, study-wide: Two doses of AZD1222 preceded a rise in Spike-specific TCR breadth and depth.

There are 14 residues in the CDR3. Trimming stripped 5 bases from V and 11 bases from J, with 19 bases between. Germline CDR1 reads LNHNV; CDR2 reads YYDKDF (reference sequence). Of note for this clone: Its antigen is currently unknown.

TCRdb's table, derived via immunoSEQ multiplex PCR, lists solely in-frame clones and lacks some. This sample has 120,000 or so clones, with roughly 85% found just once. The chain carries TRBV15 and TRBJ1-5, with TRBD1 as a possible D gene (5 bases). Source: peripheral blood, taken on day 0 of AZD1222 vaccination. The origin of this receptor is an adult in good health. The CDR3 is CATSYPRQPRAQHF. CDR3 DNA: TGTGCCACCAGCTACCCCCGACAGCCCCGGGCCCAGCATTTT.